This T cell receptor beta chain comes out of a study of CD8 T cells in Susac syndrome. It was with random hexamers that about 0.45 to 1 ug RNA was reverse transcribed. Amplification of TCR beta CDR3 by immunoSEQ multiplex PCR spanned 54 Vbeta and 13 Jbeta. Each CDR3 protein is one row after TCRdb ran MiXCR on the immunoSEQ multiplex PCR reads. Counted here are roughly 86,000 distinct CDR3 sequences, around 96% occurring once; the ten biggest clones make up roughly 0.62%. Germline V lookup: CDR1 SGHDT, CDR2 YYEEEE. Trimming stripped 0 bases from V and 14 bases from J, with 11 bases between. The length of the CDR3 is 11 residues. A word on this clonotype: Its antigen is undetermined.

Findings and limits, study-wide: Susac-specific public clones were found in total CD8+ and CD8+ TEMRA repertoires, numbering fewer than 20 and five, respectively.

The chain joins TRBV5-6 to TRBJ1-2, with D hard to call. The sequence derives from a human donor with Susac syndrome. Sequencing used CD8+ T cells from PBMCs. The CDR3 is CASSLGLLGTF. The CDR3 DNA is TGTGCCAGCAGCTTGGGGCTCCTGGGGACCTTC.